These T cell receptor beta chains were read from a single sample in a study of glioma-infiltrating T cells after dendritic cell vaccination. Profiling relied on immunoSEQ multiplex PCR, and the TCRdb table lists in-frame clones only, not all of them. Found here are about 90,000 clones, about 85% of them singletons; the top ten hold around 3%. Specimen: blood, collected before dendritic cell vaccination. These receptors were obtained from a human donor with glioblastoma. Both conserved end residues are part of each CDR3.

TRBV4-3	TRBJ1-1	CASSQERFMNTEAFF
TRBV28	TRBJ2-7	CASTLDRDRVYEQYF
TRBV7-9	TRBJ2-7	CASSPGTGVYEQYF
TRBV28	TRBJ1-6	CASRGEGNSPLHF
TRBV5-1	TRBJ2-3	CASSGLAGGPGTDTQYF
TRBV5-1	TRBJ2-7	CASSLVTSDYEQYF
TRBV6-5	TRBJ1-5	CASSYGPGIGQPQHF
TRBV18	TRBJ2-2	CASSPTGGDTGELFF
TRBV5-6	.	CASTRYREPPYEQYF
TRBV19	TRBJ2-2	CASSRQGITGELFF
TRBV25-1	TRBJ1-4	CASGQAYTTNEKLFF
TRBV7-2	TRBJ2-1	CASSYGMRTRGSNEQFF
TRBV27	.	CASSFATGGYEQYF
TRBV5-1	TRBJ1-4	CASSAGQGALVDEKLFF
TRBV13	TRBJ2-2	CASSLLPAGGGTGELFF
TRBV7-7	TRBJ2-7	CASSLVPPRGGVRFCEQYF
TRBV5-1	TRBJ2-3	CASSLGPLAGGQQDTQYF
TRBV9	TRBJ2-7	CASSVGGGGEQYF
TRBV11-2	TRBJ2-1	CASSLASGALDNEQFF
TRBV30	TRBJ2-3	CAWSPGLAGGPDTQYF
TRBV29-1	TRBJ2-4	CSVVGGENIQYF
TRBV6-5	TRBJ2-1	CASGPGQGLNEQFF
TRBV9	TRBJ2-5	CASSVADREETQYF
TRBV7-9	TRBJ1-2	CASSSLGIPQVGYTF
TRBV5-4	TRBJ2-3	CASSTTSGGYTDTQYF
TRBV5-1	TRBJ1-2	CASSLSGTLTYGYTF
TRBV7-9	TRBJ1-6	CASTYLGGYNSPLHF
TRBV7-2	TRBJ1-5	CASSLEGRSQPQHF
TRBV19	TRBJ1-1	CASSIGPGRNTEAFF
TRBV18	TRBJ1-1	CASSPPGTSQRPNTEAFF
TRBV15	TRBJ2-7	CATSSDLLPGQVTYEQYF
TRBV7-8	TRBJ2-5	CASSLGAISGGAAYF
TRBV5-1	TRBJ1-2	CASSQGQLYGYTF
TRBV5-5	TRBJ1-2	CASSLDAQPYGYTF
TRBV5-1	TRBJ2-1	CASSLPSNEQFF
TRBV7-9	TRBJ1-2	CASSLTGIGYTF
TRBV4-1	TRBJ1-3	CASSQGTGLHTIYF
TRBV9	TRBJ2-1	CASSVETSGGAHLGEQFF
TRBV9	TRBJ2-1	CASSVYGGSSYNEQFF
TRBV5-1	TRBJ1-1	CASSLDEGRNTEAFF
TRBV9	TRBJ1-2	CASSFRTGANYGYTF